Each of the 10 T cell receptor beta chains below was sequenced from the same sample in a study of early T cells in non-severe SARS-CoV-2 infection. TCRdb independently ran MiXCR on the 5' RACE reads; one entry per CDR3 protein. The sample includes under 45,000 distinct CDR3 sequences, 5.4% of them seen just once. The sample in question was whole blood, obtained at baseline. These receptors were taken from an adult who was a healthcare worker with PCR-confirmed SARS-CoV-2 infection or an uninfected control (not recorded which).

This clonotype showed up many times. The chain is built from TRBV11-2 and TRBJ2-4; D uncertain. V lost 4 bases, J lost 4 bases, and 11 bases lay in between. CDR1 SGHAT and CDR2 FQNNGV come from the germline V gene. There are 14 residues in the CDR3. Written as DNA, the CDR3 is TGTGCCAGCAGCTCCCACGGGCTGAAAAACATTCAGTACTTC. This sequence encodes CASSSHGLKNIQYF.

This clonotype was recorded at least ten times. The chain employs TRBV27 and TRBJ2-1; 12 bases fit TRBD2. The germline gives CDR1 MNHEY, CDR2 SMNVEV (reference sequence). The V and J ends lost 4 bases and 2 bases, in that order; junction bases with no gene match: 3. This CDR3 has 16 amino acids. CDR3 DNA sequence: TGTGCCAGCAGTTGGACTAGCGGGATTGCCTACAATGAGCAGTTCTTC. Translation gives CASSWTSGIAYNEQFF.

This clonotype was seen repeatedly, ten times or more. The V and J genes are TRBV7-2 and TRBJ2-2, with no clear D. The germline CDR1 and CDR2 sequences are SGHTA and FQGNSA. The V and J ends lost 11 bases and 6 bases respectively, with 10 bases between them. CDR3 length: 11 amino acids. CDR3: CAGHSSGELFF. CDR3 nucleotide sequence: TGTGCCGGCCACTCGTCCGGGGAGCTGTTTTTT. Together with reference TRBV7-2 and TRBJ2-2, the CDR3 gives the full variable domain: GAGVSQSPSNKVTEKGKDVELRCDPISGHTALYWYRQSLGQGLEFLIYFQGNSAPDKSGLPSDRFSAERTGGSVSTLTIQRTQQEDSAVYLCAGHSSGELFFGEGSRLTVL.

This clonotype has a count of ten or more. V gene TRBV20-1 combines with J gene TRBJ2-7; no clear D. The CDR3 spans 14 residues. V lost 0 bases to trimming and J lost 0 bases, with 9 bases between them. From germline, CDR1 is DFQATT and CDR2 SNEGSKA (reference sequence). CDR3 amino acids: CSARDVVSSYEQYF. CDR3 coding DNA: TGCAGTGCTAGAGATGTAGTAAGCTCCTACGAGCAGTACTTC.

This clonotype was counted ten times or more. V and J are TRBV5-1 and TRBJ2-7; perhaps TRBD2 as D (5 bases). This CDR3 contains 14 residues. Germline CDR1 and CDR2: SGHRS and YFSETQ. V gave up 1 base and J gave up 4 bases, with 12 bases separating them. CDR3 residues: CASSLYGLLYEQYF. CDR3 sequence (DNA): TGCGCCAGCAGCTTGTACGGACTCTTATACGAGCAGTACTTC.

This clonotype has a count of ten or more. This chain connects TRBV20-1 to TRBJ2-5, with unresolved D. V dropped 0 bases and J dropped 3 bases, with 2 bases sitting between them. Germline CDR1 is DFQATT and CDR2 is SNEGSKA (reference sequence). This CDR3 contains 11 residues. The CDR3, as DNA: TGCAGTGCTAGAGATAAAGAGACCCAGTACTTC. It encodes CSARDKETQYF.

This clonotype was recorded at least ten times. The rearrangement links TRBV7-3 to TRBJ2-3; D not resolved. CDR3 length: 13 residues. Germline lookup yields CDR1 SGHTA and CDR2 FQGTGA. V was clipped by 3 bases and J by 0 bases, with 4 bases between them. CDR3 DNA: TGTGCCAGCAGCTTTCAGAGCACAGATACGCAGTATTTT. The encoded protein is CASSFQSTDTQYF.

This clonotype was detected many times. The chain is built from TRBV20-1 and TRBJ2-5; D not certain. CDR3 size: 11 residues. The V gene's germline CDR1 is DFQATT and CDR2 SNEGSKA (reference sequence). The V end was cut by 7 bases, the J end by 3 bases, with 9 bases between. Here the CDR3 reads CSVGGEETQYF. The CDR3 bases are TGCAGTGTGGGCGGAGAAGAGACCCAGTACTTC.

In this sample, this clonotype turned up many times. The chain couples TRBV3-1 to TRBJ1-1; D ambiguous. This CDR3 has 13 residues. V gave up 1 base and J gave up 1 base, with 4 bases separating them. In germline, CDR1 is LGHDT, CDR2 YNNKEL (reference sequence). The CDR3 DNA reads TGTGCCAGCAGCCAAGTGTGGAACACTGAAGCTTTCTTT. Its translation is CASSQVWNTEAFF. Based on the CDR3 plus reference TRBV3-1 and TRBJ1-1, the full variable domain is DTAVSQTPKYLVTQMGNDKSIKCEQNLGHDTMYWYKQDSKKFLKIMFSYNNKELIINETVPNRFSPKSPDKAHLNLHINSLELGDSAVYFCASSQVWNTEAFFGQGTRLTVV.

This clonotype was observed many times. The V call is TRBV29-1, the J call TRBJ1-2; no firm D call. Germline assignment: CDR1 SQVTM and CDR2 ANQGSEA. Trimming stripped 6 bases from V and 2 bases from J, with 16 bases between. The CDR3 spans 14 residues. The CDR3 sequence: CSVDDRKANYGYTF. CDR3 bases: TGCAGCGTAGACGATAGAAAAGCCAACTATGGCTACACCTTC.